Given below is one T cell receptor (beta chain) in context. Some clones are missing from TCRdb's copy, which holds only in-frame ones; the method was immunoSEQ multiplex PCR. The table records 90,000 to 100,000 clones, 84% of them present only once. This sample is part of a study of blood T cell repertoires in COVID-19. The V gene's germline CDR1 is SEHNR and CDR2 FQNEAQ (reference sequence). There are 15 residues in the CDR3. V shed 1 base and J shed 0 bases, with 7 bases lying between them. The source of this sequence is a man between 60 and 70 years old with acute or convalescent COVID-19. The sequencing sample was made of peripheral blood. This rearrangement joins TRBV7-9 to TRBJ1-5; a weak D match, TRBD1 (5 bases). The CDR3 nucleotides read TGTGCCAGCAGCTTAGGGGGGGTTAGCAATCAGCCCCAGCATTTT. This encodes CASSLGGVSNQPQHF.